This is a list of T cell receptor beta chains from one sample in a study of blood T cell repertoires in COVID-19. Method: immunoSEQ multiplex PCR; TCRdb's copy keeps in-frame clones and lacks some. This table holds 200,000 to 250,000 clones, over 65% found once. Input material: PBMCs or T cells enriched from blood (not recorded which). The receptors here all came from a woman aged 60-75 years who had recovered from COVID-19. The CDR3 runs from the conserved cysteine through the conserved F or W. The D gene is left open where the match is weak. Size is omitted from some rows. Given values are once, few, many or a class for expanded clones.

clone_size,cdr3_length,j_call,v_call,d_call,cdr3_nt,cdr3_aa
NA,12,TRBJ1-2,TRBV7-3,NA,TGTGCCAGCAGCCGCACAGGCTATGGCTACACCTTC,CASSRTGYGYTF
NA,16,TRBJ2-1,TRBV7-6,TRBD2,TGTGCCAGCAGCTTAGAGGCTAGCGGGGGCCGTTTTGAGCAGTTCTTC,CASSLEASGGRFEQFF
NA,14,TRBJ2-7,TRBV6-2/TRBV6-3,NA,TGTGCCAGCAGTTACGACAGTGTCCCCTACGAGCAGTACTTC,CASSYDSVPYEQYF
NA,16,TRBJ2-3,TRBV7-2,TRBD2,TGTGCCAGCAGCTTAGGGGAACGCGGGGGATGGGATACGCAGTATTTT,CASSLGERGGWDTQYF
few,14,TRBJ2-1,TRBV19,NA,TGTGCCAGTAGTTTCCGGGACTCATACAATGAGCAGTTCTTC,CASSFRDSYNEQFF
NA,15,TRBJ1-4,TRBV29-1,TRBD1,TGCAGCGTTCTGGACAGGGGTCCCCATAATGAAAAACTGTTTTTT,CSVLDRGPHNEKLFF
few,14,TRBJ1-5,TRBV19,TRBD1,TGTGCCAGTAGTAGGGACAGGGTCAATCAGCCCCAGCATTTT,CASSRDRVNQPQHF
once,17,TRBJ2-5,TRBV29-1,TRBD2,TGCAGCGTTGAATATCTTAGCGGGAAACGACCCCAAGAGACCCAGTACTTC,CSVEYLSGKRPQETQYF
NA,15,TRBJ1-3,TRBV5-5,NA,TGTGCCAGCAGCTTGACGGTGAGCTCTGGAAACACCATATATTTT,CASSLTVSSGNTIYF
NA,18,TRBJ2-3,TRBV4-2,TRBD1,TGTGCCAGCAGCCAAACGACCCCAGGGGGATTAGTAGGAGATACGCAGTATTTT,CASSQTTPGGLVGDTQYF
NA,11,TRBJ1-1,TRBV19,NA,TGTGCCAGCGTAAGAGGCACTGAAGCTTTCTTT,CASVRGTEAFF
few,15,TRBJ2-1,TRBV7-9,TRBD1,TGTGCCAGCAGCTGGGGACAGGGGCAAATTAATGAGCAGTTCTTC,CASSWGQGQINEQFF
NA,14,TRBJ2-7,TRBV7-9,TRBD2,TGTGCCAGCAGACGAACTAGCGGGAGTTACGAGCAGTACTTC,CASRRTSGSYEQYF
NA,12,TRBJ2-3,TRBV3-1/TRBV3-2,NA,TGTGCCAGCAGCCAACAGGGGGGAACGCAGTATTTT,CASSQQGGTQYF
NA,14,TRBJ2-5,TRBV5-1,NA,TGCGCCAGCAGCGGCGGGCAGCGGCCAGGGACCCAGTACTTC,CASSGGQRPGTQYF
NA,14,TRBJ2-3,TRBV19,TRBD2,TGTGCCAGTAGTATCGGACTAGGCACAGATACGCAGTATTTT,CASSIGLGTDTQYF
once,12,TRBJ2-3,TRBV25-1,NA,TGTGCCAGCAGTGGTGATCGGGGTACGCAGTATTTT,CASSGDRGTQYF
NA,13,TRBJ1-6,TRBV3-1/TRBV3-2,NA,TGTGCCAGCAGCCAACCAGGGCGGTCACCCCTCCACTTT,CASSQPGRSPLHF
NA,18,TRBJ2-5,TRBV7-2,TRBD2,TGTGCCAGCAGCTTAAATTTTCCGCTAGCGGGGACCCAAGAGACCCAGTACTTC,CASSLNFPLAGTQETQYF
once,14,TRBJ2-1,TRBV11-3,NA,TGTGCCAGCAGCCCAGGTCTACCCTACAATGAGCAGTTCTTC,CASSPGLPYNEQFF
NA,15,TRBJ1-5,TRBV20-1,NA,TGCAGTGCTAGTCCCTCCAGGATACCTAATCAGCCCCAGCATTTT,CSASPSRIPNQPQHF
NA,14,TRBJ2-1,TRBV29-1,TRBD1,TGCAGCGTTGGGACAGGAGGCTCCTACAATGAGCAGTTCTTC,CSVGTGGSYNEQFF
NA,14,TRBJ1-1,TRBV18,NA,TGTGCCAGCTCAGCGCGTAGCATGAACACTGAAGCTTTCTTT,CASSARSMNTEAFF
NA,15,TRBJ1-2,TRBV6-5,NA,TGTGCCAGCAGTTACTCCGTAGGGACACCGTATGGCTACACCTTC,CASSYSVGTPYGYTF
NA,16,TRBJ2-5,TRBV4-2,NA,TGTGCCAGCAGCCAAGAAGCAGGGGTCGGATCGGAGACCCAGTACTTC,CASSQEAGVGSETQYF
NA,14,TRBJ2-1,TRBV9,NA,TGTGCCAGCAGCGTAGGCGACAGTGGCAATGAGCAGTTCTTC,CASSVGDSGNEQFF
once,17,TRBJ2-1,TRBV7-3,TRBD2,TGTGCCAGCAGCTTAGGATCCTTAGCGGGGGGGCAGGATGAGCAGTTCTTC,CASSLGSLAGGQDEQFF
NA,17,TRBJ1-1,TRBV6-2/TRBV6-3,NA,TGTGCCAGCAGTTACAATATTGGTATGGGGCTGAACACTGAAGCTTTCTTT,CASSYNIGMGLNTEAFF
NA,18,TRBJ1-2,TRBV27,TRBD1,TGTGCCAGCAGCGCATCCGGCGGGACAGGCCTTCTGCTAACTGGCTACACCTTC,CASSASGGTGLLLTGYTF
few,12,TRBJ1-1,TRBV19,TRBD1,TGTGCCAGTAGGACAGGGAGAACTGAAGCTTTCTTT,CASRTGRTEAFF
NA,13,TRBJ1-1,TRBV12-3/TRBV12-4,NA,TGTGCCAGCAGTCGGGGTGAGGGCACTGAAGCTTTCTTT,CASSRGEGTEAFF
NA,15,TRBJ2-1,TRBV3-1/TRBV3-2,NA,TGTGCCAGCAGCCAAGCTAAGGTGGAGAACAATGAGCAGTTCTTC,CASSQAKVENNEQFF
NA,13,TRBJ2-5,TRBV7-9,NA,TGTGCCAGCAGTCGCCTTGGGGCCTGGACCCAGTACTTC,CASSRLGAWTQYF
NA,16,TRBJ2-1,TRBV6-5,TRBD2,TGTGCCAGCAGTTACCTGACTAGCGGGGGGTACAATGAGCAGTTCTTC,CASSYLTSGGYNEQFF
NA,10,TRBJ1-2,TRBV10-3,NA,TGTGCCGCTGGGGGGATGGCCTACACCTTC,CAAGGMAYTF
NA,13,TRBJ2-3,TRBV7-2,NA,TGTGCCAGCAACTTAAACGCCGGGGATACGCAGTATTTT,CASNLNAGDTQYF
NA,14,TRBJ2-1,TRBV7-8,NA,TGTGCCAGCAGCGGGCGGGGTTCAGCAGATGAGCAGTTCTTC,CASSGRGSADEQFF
NA,15,TRBJ2-1,TRBV6-2/TRBV6-3,TRBD2,TGTGCCAGCAGCCGGGGACTAGCGGGGTACCATGAGCAGTTCTTC,CASSRGLAGYHEQFF
once,12,TRBJ2-1,TRBV5-1,TRBD2,TGCGCCACCGAAAGCGGGAGGGGTGAGCAGTTCTTC,CATESGRGEQFF
few,14,TRBJ1-5,TRBV5-1,NA,TGCGCCAGCAGCTTGGGTGGTACGGGTCAGCCCCAGCATTTT,CASSLGGTGQPQHF
NA,13,TRBJ2-5,TRBV10-3,NA,TGTGCCATCAGTGGACAGGTAGAGGAGACCCAGTACTTC,CAISGQVEETQYF
NA,13,TRBJ2-3,TRBV29-1,TRBD1,TGCAGCGCGTTACAGGGGAGCACAGATACGCAGTATTTT,CSALQGSTDTQYF
few,13,TRBJ2-1,TRBV7-2,NA,TGTGCCAGCAGCCCCGGGGATCGGGATGAGCAGTTCTTC,CASSPGDRDEQFF
few,11,TRBJ2-3,TRBV6-5,NA,TGTGCCAGCACTATCGCAGATACGCAGTATTTT,CASTIADTQYF
NA,15,TRBJ1-1,TRBV7-9,TRBD1,TGTGCCAGCAGCCCTGGGACAGGGGTAAACACTGAAGCTTTCTTT,CASSPGTGVNTEAFF
NA,16,TRBJ1-4,TRBV18,TRBD1,TGTGCCAGCTCACCATTAACAGGGGAACTTAATGAAAAACTGTTTTTT,CASSPLTGELNEKLFF
once,15,TRBJ1-5,TRBV6-2/TRBV6-3,TRBD1,TGTGCCAGCAGTACAAGACAGGGGACGGTTCAGCCCCAGCATTTT,CASSTRQGTVQPQHF
NA,13,TRBJ2-1,TRBV7-3,NA,TGTGCCAGCAGCTTAACGCCGGGAGCTGAGCAGTTCTTC,CASSLTPGAEQFF
NA,12,TRBJ1-1,TRBV5-1,NA,TGCGCCAGCAGACAAGAAGTGACTGAAGCTTTCTTT,CASRQEVTEAFF
NA,13,TRBJ2-7,TRBV29-1,TRBD1,TGCAGCGTTGCGCGGACAGGGGCTTACGAGCAGTACTTC,CSVARTGAYEQYF
NA,16,TRBJ1-5,TRBV2,TRBD1,TGTGCCAGCAGTGACCCGGACAGGGACCTACATCAGCCCCAGCATTTT,CASSDPDRDLHQPQHF
NA,15,TRBJ2-2,TRBV7-3,TRBD1,TGTGCCAGCAGCTCCGGGACAGGGATCACCGGGGAGCTGTTTTTT,CASSSGTGITGELFF
NA,15,TRBJ1-5,TRBV11-2,TRBD1,TGTGCCAGCAGCTTCGACAGGGGAGGCAATCAGCCCCAGCATTTT,CASSFDRGGNQPQHF
NA,13,TRBJ2-7,TRBV2,TRBD2,TGTGCCAGCACAGGGAGGGTCTTCTACGAGCAGTACTTC,CASTGRVFYEQYF
NA,15,TRBJ2-6,TRBV27,NA,TGTGCCAGCAGAGCAGGGGTCTCTGGGGCCAACGTCCTGACTTTC,CASRAGVSGANVLTF
NA,15,TRBJ1-1,TRBV9,NA,TGTGCCAGCAGCGCCTCCCCCCGGGTGTACACTGAAGCTTTCTTT,CASSASPRVYTEAFF
NA,17,TRBJ1-5,TRBV28,NA,TGTGCCAGCAGTTTAATAGACAGGATGGGGGGCAATCAGCCCCAGCATTTT,CASSLIDRMGGNQPQHF
NA,12,TRBJ2-1,TRBV6-5,NA,TGTGCCAGCAGCTCTCGGGCAGCGGGGCAGTTCTTC,CASSSRAAGQFF